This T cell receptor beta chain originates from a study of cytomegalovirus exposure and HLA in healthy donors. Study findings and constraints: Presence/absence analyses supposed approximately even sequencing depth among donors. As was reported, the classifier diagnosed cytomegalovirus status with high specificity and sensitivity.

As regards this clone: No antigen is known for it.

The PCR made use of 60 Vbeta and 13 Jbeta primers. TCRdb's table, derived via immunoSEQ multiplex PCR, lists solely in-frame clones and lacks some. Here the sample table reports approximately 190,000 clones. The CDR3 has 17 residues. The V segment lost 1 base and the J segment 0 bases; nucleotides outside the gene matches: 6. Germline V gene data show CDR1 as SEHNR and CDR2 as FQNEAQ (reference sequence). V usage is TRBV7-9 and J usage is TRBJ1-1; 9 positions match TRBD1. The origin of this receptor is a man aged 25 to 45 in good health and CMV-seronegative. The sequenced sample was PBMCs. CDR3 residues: CASSLVRTGVLNTEAFF. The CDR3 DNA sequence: TGTGCCAGCAGCTTAGTGAGGACAGGGGTCCTGAACACTGAAGCTTTCTTT.